These T cell receptor beta chains were read from a single sample in a study of T cells in Graves' hyperthyroidism and ophthalmopathy. TCRdb re-called the multiplex PCR reads through MiXCR, storing one row per CDR3 protein. The table shows some 360,000 distinct CDR3 sequences, with 14% occurring only once. The sample consisted of blood. These receptors were collected from an older woman with Graves' hyperthyroidism. Each CDR3 is given with its conserved first and last residue. The D gene is left open where the match is weak. Size tells how often a clone was seen (once, few, many) or the class of an expanded clone, and some rows leave it out.

TRBJ1-4,-,TRBV2,TRBD1,CASSGRDRDEKLFF,TGTGCCAGCAGCGGCCGGGACAGGGATGAAAAACTGTTTTTT
TRBJ2-7,many,TRBV28,TRBD1,CASSPRTGRYEQYF,TGTGCCAGCAGCCCGAGGACAGGGCGGTACGAGCAGTACTTC
TRBJ2-2,many,TRBV28,TRBD2,CATNSGRAYTGELFF,TGTGCCACCAATAGCGGGAGGGCCTACACCGGGGAGCTGTTTTTT
TRBJ2-4,few,TRBV14,-,CASSQGTAIAKNIQYF,TGTGCCAGCAGCCAAGGGACAGCCATAGCCAAAAACATTCAGTACTTC
TRBJ2-5,-,TRBV10-2,-,CASSESAGLETQYF,TGCGCCAGCAGTGAGTCGGCGGGTTTAGAGACCCAGTACTTC
TRBJ2-1,many,TRBV4-1,-,CASSQPQPYTYNEQFF,TGCGCCAGCAGCCAACCTCAGCCGTACACCTACAATGAGCAGTTCTTC
TRBJ1-1,few,TRBV5-1,TRBD1,CASVGTGGVNTEAFF,TGCGCCAGCGTGGGAACAGGGGGCGTGAACACTGAAGCTTTCTTT
TRBJ2-7,many,TRBV18,-,CASSETDGPYEQYF,TGTGCCAGCTCAGAAACTGACGGACCCTACGAGCAGTACTTC
TRBJ2-3,many,TRBV10-3,-,CAISFSGAASTDTQYF,TGTGCCATCAGTTTCAGCGGAGCGGCTAGCACAGATACGCAGTATTTT
TRBJ2-2,many,TRBV11-2,TRBD1,CASSLGRTGPGELFF,TGTGCCAGCAGCTTAGGACGGACAGGGCCGGGGGAGCTGTTTTTT
TRBJ1-2,few,TRBV19,TRBD1,CASSIGEGDSYGYTF,TGTGCCAGTAGTATCGGAGAGGGGGACAGCTATGGCTACACCTTC
TRBJ2-1,-,TRBV30,-,CAWSYSVSYNEQFF,TGTGCCTGGAGTTACAGTGTTTCCTACAATGAGCAGTTCTTC
TRBJ1-2,-,TRBV6-1,-,CASSVPPGLGYTF,TGTGCCAGCAGTGTCCCACCAGGGTTGGGCTACACCTTC
TRBJ1-1,-,TRBV4-1,TRBD1,CASSPSDRGAFF,TGCGCCAGCAGCCCGTCGGACAGGGGAGCTTTCTTT
TRBJ1-2,few,TRBV6-1,-,CASSPAGDYGYTF,TGTGCCAGCAGTCCTGCAGGGGACTATGGCTACACCTTC
TRBJ1-6,many,TRBV3-1,-,CASSQREQGGSPLHF,TGTGCCAGCAGCCAAAGAGAACAGGGAGGATCACCCCTCCACTTT
TRBJ2-7,many,TRBV2,TRBD2,CASGEITSGRGEQYF,TGTGCCAGCGGTGAAATCACTAGCGGGAGAGGCGAGCAGTACTTC
TRBJ2-7,many,TRBV5-4,TRBD1,CASSLGQGVTYEQYF,TGTGCCAGCAGCTTGGGCCAGGGGGTCACCTACGAGCAGTACTTC
TRBJ2-1,few,TRBV29-1,TRBD2,CSVGTGGHEQFF,TGCAGCGTTGGGACGGGAGGGCATGAGCAGTTCTTC